This T cell receptor beta chain was captured in a study of T cell changes during pregnancy in multiple sclerosis. Clones were sequenced by immunoSEQ multiplex PCR, and TCRdb holds only the in-frame ones, with some missing. The sample consists of 65,000 to 95,000 clones, about 93% of them appearing once. This clone was detected only a few times. Germline V gene sequence: CDR1 GTSNPN, CDR2 SVGIG (reference sequence). The CDR3 runs to 17 residues. V gave up 0 bases and J gave up 0 bases, with 15 bases separating them. The clonotype originates from a female donor in good health, enrolled as a control in a pregnancy study. The sample in question was peripheral blood, obtained after pregnancy. This chain uses TRBV30 with TRBJ1-3, with D possibly being TRBD1 (5 bases). The CDR3: CAWSVLGQATSGNTIYF. In DNA, the CDR3 is TGTGCCTGGAGTGTACTGGGGCAGGCGACCTCTGGAAACACCATATATTTT. Full variable domain (remainder filled in from reference TRBV30 and TRBJ1-3): SQTIHQWPATLVQPVGSPLSLECTVEGTSNPNLYWYRQAAGRGLQLLFYSVGIGQISSEVPQNLSASRPQDRQFILSSKKLLLSDSGFYLCAWSVLGQATSGNTIYFGEGSWLTVV.